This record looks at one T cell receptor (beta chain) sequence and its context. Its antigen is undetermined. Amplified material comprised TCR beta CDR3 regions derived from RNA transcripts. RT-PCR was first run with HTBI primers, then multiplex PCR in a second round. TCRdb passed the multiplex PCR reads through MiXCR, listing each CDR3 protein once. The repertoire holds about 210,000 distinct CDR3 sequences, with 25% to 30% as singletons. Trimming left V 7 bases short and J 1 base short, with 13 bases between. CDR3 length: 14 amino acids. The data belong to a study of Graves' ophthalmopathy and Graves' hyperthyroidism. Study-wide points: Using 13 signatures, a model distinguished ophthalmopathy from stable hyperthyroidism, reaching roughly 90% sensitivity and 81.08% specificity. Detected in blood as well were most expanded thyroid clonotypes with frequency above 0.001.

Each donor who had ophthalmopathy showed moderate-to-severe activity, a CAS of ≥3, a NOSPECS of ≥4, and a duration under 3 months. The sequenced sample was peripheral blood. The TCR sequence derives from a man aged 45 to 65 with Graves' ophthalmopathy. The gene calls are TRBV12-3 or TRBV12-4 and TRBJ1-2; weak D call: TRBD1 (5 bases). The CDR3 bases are TGTGCCAGCACTCCCACAGGTTTTAACTATGGCTACACCTTC. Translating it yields CASTPTGFNYGYTF.